The next 12 T cell receptor beta chains were all read from a single sample in a study of shared clonotypes between healthy human individuals. Sequenced by immunoSEQ multiplex PCR; TCRdb stores in-frame clones only, minus some. The sample has 850,000 to 1,200,000 clones; roughly 75% are singletons. The sequenced material came from memory CD4+ T cells sorted from blood. Subset described: CD45RA-negative fraction. The source of these receptors is a man aged 18 to 30 in good health.

The count of this clone is one. The chain joins TRBV9 to TRBJ1-5, with TRBD1 identical over 8 bases. Trimming took 4 bases from V and 3 from J; bases not matched to a gene: 6. Germline V CDR1 and CDR2: SGDLS, YYNGEE. The CDR3 runs 15 residues. In nucleotides, the CDR3 is TGTGCCAGCAGCCGAGGACAGGGTTCCAATCAGCCCCAGCATTTT. It is translated as CASSRGQGSNQPQHF.

The chain uses TRBV18 and TRBJ1-4, with D perhaps TRBD1 (5 bases). The germline V gene encodes CDR1 KGHSH and CDR2 LQKENI. CDR3 size: 16 residues. Trimming shortened V by 2 bases and J by 0 bases, and 10 bases separated the two germline ends. CDR3 coding DNA: TGTGCCAGCTCACCAAGGACACCCTCAACTAATGAAAAACTGTTTTTT. This gives the protein CASSPRTPSTNEKLFF.

CDR3 nucleotides: TGCGCCAGCAGCCAAGGGACAATTGCGCCCTATGGCTACACCTTC. Its protein product is CASSQGTIAPYGYTF. The chain uses TRBV4-1 and TRBJ1-2; D is perhaps TRBD1 (5 bases). CDR1 and CDR2 from the germline V gene are MGHRA and YSYEKL. Trimming stripped 1 base from V and 4 bases from J, with 13 bases between. CDR3 size: 15 residues.

V is TRBV6-5 and J is TRBJ2-1; TRBD2 matches 11 bases. Germline CDR1 and CDR2: MNHEY and SVGAGI. Trimming at V came to 7 bases and at J to 5 bases, leaving 4 bases not matched to a gene. This CDR3 has 14 amino acids. CDR3 region: CASTTSGGNNEQFF. The DNA for the CDR3 is TGTGCCAGCACTACTAGCGGGGGTAACAATGAGCAGTTCTTC.

The chain joins TRBV11-1 to TRBJ1-1; the D gene is possibly TRBD1 (5 bases). The germline V and J ends were trimmed by 2 bases and 0 bases, with 13 bases remaining between them. Germline CDR1 is SGHAT and CDR2 is FQDESV (reference sequence). This CDR3 spans 16 amino acids. DNA of the CDR3: TGTGCCAGCAGCTTATCTGGACACCCGATGAACACTGAAGCTTTCTTT. This codes for CASSLSGHPMNTEAFF.

This chain links TRBV18 with TRBJ2-2, with D unresolved. The CDR3 is 11 amino acids. Per the germline V gene, CDR1 is KGHSH and CDR2 is LQKENI. V lost 8 bases to trimming and J lost 7 bases, with 8 bases between them. CDR3 DNA sequence: TGTGCCAGCGCACGGGTCGGGGAGCTGTTTTTT. Its protein product is CASARVGELFF.

The chain employs TRBV15 and TRBJ2-7; a possible D gene is TRBD1 (6 bases). Germline values: CDR1 LNHNV, CDR2 YYDKDF (reference sequence). The ends were cut back, 5 bases at V and 0 bases at J, with 14 bases in the middle. This CDR3 has 15 residues. The CDR3: CATSLSRDTSYEQYF. CDR3 coding DNA: TGTGCCACCAGCTTAAGCCGGGACACCTCCTACGAGCAGTACTTC.

J is TRBJ1-2 and V is TRBV5-4, with a possible D match to TRBD1 (6 bases). V was shortened by 2 bases and J by 4 bases, with 12 bases between the two germline ends. The CDR3 sequence is 14 residues long. From germline, CDR1 is SGHNT and CDR2 YYREEE (reference sequence). This CDR3 reads CASSFGGAAYGYTF. In nucleotides, the CDR3 is TGTGCCAGCAGCTTTGGGGGGGCTGCCTATGGCTACACCTTC.

Note on this clone: Being one base from a much bigger clone, this may be a read error. V is TRBV4-2 and J is TRBJ1-1; D gene ambiguous. This CDR3 is 14 amino acids long. CDR1 LGHNA and CDR2 YNFKEQ come from the germline V gene. As DNA, the CDR3 is TGTGCCCGCAGCCTGGGTGGTGGGAACACTGAAGCTTTCTTT. It yields the protein CARSLGGGNTEAFF.

V is TRBV5-5 and J is TRBJ1-5; the match to TRBD1 covers 7 bases. The CDR3 has 15 residues. From germline, CDR1 is SGHKS and CDR2 YYEKEE (reference sequence). V shed 4 bases and J 0 bases; nucleotides not matched to a gene: 4. For the CDR3, the DNA is TGTGCCAGCAGCCTGACAGGGATTAGCAATCAGCCCCAGCATTTT. Residues: CASSLTGISNQPQHF.

This clone was observed a handful of times. The rearrangement links TRBV19 to TRBJ2-2; D remains ambiguous. V shed 5 bases and J shed 1 base, with 8 bases lying between them. Germline lookup yields CDR1 LNHDA and CDR2 SQIVND (reference sequence). The length of the CDR3 is 14 residues. The CDR3 sequence is CASSSGRNTGELFF. The CDR3 region has the DNA TGTGCCAGTAGTTCCGGACGGAACACCGGGGAGCTGTTTTTT.

This chain joins TRBV5-4 and TRBJ2-2; 14 bases agree with TRBD2. The CDR3 runs 18 residues. V dropped 4 bases and J dropped 3; count of bases not matched to a gene: 8. The germline gives CDR1 SGHNT, CDR2 YYREEE (reference sequence). The DNA of the CDR3 is TGTGCCAGCAGCCAACCGGGACTAGCGGGAGCAGACACCGGGGAGCTGTTTTTT. Protein: CASSQPGLAGADTGELFF.